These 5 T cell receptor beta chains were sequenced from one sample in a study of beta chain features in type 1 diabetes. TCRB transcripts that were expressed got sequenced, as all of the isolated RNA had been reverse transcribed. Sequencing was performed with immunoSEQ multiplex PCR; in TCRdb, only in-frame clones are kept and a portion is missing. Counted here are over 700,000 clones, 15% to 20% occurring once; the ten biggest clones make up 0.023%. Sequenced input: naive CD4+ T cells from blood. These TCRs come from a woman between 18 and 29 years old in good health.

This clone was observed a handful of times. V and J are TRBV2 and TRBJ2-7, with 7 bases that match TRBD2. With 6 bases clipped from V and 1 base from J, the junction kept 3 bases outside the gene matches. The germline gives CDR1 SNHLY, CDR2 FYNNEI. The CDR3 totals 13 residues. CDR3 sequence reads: CASRREGSYEQYF. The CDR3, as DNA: TGTGCCAGCAGAAGGGAGGGATCCTACGAGCAGTACTTC.

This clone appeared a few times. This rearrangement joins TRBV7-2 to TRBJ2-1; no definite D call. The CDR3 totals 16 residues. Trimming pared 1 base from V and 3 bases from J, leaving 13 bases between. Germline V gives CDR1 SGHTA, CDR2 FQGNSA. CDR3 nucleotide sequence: TGTGCCAGCAGCTTAGTTTCCGGGTCCCTCTACAATGAGCAGTTCTTC. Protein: CASSLVSGSLYNEQFF.

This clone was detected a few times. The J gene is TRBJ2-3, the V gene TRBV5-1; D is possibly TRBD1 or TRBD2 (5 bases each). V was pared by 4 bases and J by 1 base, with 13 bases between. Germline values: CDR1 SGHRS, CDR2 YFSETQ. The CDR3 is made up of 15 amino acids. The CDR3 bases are TGCGCCAGCAGCCAGCAGGGAGAAGGCACAGATACGCAGTATTTT. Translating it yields CASSQQGEGTDTQYF.

The CDR3 sequence: CASTNRLADTDTQYF. The CDR3 region has the DNA TGCGCCAGCACAAATCGACTAGCGGATACAGATACGCAGTATTTT. The chain joins TRBV10-2 to TRBJ2-3, with 9 bases lining up with TRBD2. This CDR3 is built from 15 residues. CDR1 and CDR2 (germline): WSHSY, SAAADI. V lost 7 bases to trimming and J lost 3 bases; unmatched junction nucleotides: 8.

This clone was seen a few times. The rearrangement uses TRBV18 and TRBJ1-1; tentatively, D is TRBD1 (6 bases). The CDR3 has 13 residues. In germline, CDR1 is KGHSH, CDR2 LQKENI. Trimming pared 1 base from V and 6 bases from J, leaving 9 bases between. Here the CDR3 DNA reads TGTGCCAGCTCACCACGAGCAGGGGCTGAAGCTTTCTTT. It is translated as CASSPRAGAEAFF.